This paragraph covers one T cell receptor beta chain sequence. This specimen comes from a study of blood T cell repertoires in COVID-19. Study-level background: Both acute and convalescent COVID-19 samples were obtained from the United States, Italy and Spain. PBMCs, B-cell-depleted T cells, or T cells were the source of the cDNA or gDNA that made up the material.

In the authors' workflow: Estimation of nucleated cell counts relied on the amplification of reference gene primers. Profiled with immunoSEQ multiplex PCR; TCRdb holds only in-frame clones, not every one. Clone size and the V and J calls come from that table; the DNA yielded D and trimming. The sample has approximately 230,000 clones; 86% are singletons. CDR3 size: 16 residues. The germline gives CDR1 LGHDT, CDR2 YNNKEL (reference sequence). J lost 6 bases, V lost 8 bases, and 13 bases had no gene match. In terms of age and location, participants ranged from about 18 to 89 years and lived in under 30 US areas.

The sequence came from a man aged 40-49 years who had recovered from COVID-19. Specimen: PBMCs or T cells enriched from blood (not recorded which). This chain connects TRBV3-1 (or the pseudogene TRBV3-2) to TRBJ2-2; 9 positions match TRBD2. The CDR3 DNA reads TGTGCCAGCGACCGTAGAGGTAGCGGGAGCCCCGGGGAGCTGTTTTTT. Protein: CASDRRGSGSPGELFF.